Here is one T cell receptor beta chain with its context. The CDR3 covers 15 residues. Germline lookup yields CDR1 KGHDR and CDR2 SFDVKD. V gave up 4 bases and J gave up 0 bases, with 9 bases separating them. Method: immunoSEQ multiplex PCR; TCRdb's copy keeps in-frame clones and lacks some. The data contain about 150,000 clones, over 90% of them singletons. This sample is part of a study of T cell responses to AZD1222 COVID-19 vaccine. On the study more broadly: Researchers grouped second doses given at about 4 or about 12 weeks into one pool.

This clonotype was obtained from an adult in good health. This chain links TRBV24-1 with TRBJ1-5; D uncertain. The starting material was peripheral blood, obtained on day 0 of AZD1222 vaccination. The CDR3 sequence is CATSDAGYSNQPQHF. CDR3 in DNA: TGTGCCACCAGTGACGCAGGTTATAGCAATCAGCCCCAGCATTTT.